This T cell receptor beta chain was sequenced during a study of blood T cell repertoires in COVID-19. The junction had 13 bases not matched to a gene; V was cut back by 3 bases and J by 6 bases. The CDR3 has 18 residues. Germline loops: CDR1 SEHNR, CDR2 FQNEAQ (reference sequence). This clone was found a few times. Clones were read by immunoSEQ multiplex PCR, and TCRdb kept only the in-frame ones, dropping some. The sample lists fewer than 350,000 clones, approximately 86% occurring once. The rearrangement joins TRBV7-9 to TRBJ1-6, with TRBD1 identical over 8 bases. The TCR originated in a woman younger than 45 who had recovered from COVID-19. Material: peripheral blood. CDR3 loop: CASSFGQGLSLGNSPLHF. In DNA form, the CDR3 reads TGTGCCAGCAGCTTCGGACAGGGTCTGAGCCTGGGTAATTCACCCCTCCACTTT. Using reference TRBV7-9 and TRBJ1-6 for the parts outside the CDR3, the full variable domain is DTGVSQNPRHKITKRGQNVTFRCDPISEHNRLYWYRQTLGQGPEFLTYFQNEAQLEKSRLLSDRFSAERPKGSFSTLEIQRTEQGDSAMYLCASSFGQGLSLGNSPLHFGNGTRLTVT.